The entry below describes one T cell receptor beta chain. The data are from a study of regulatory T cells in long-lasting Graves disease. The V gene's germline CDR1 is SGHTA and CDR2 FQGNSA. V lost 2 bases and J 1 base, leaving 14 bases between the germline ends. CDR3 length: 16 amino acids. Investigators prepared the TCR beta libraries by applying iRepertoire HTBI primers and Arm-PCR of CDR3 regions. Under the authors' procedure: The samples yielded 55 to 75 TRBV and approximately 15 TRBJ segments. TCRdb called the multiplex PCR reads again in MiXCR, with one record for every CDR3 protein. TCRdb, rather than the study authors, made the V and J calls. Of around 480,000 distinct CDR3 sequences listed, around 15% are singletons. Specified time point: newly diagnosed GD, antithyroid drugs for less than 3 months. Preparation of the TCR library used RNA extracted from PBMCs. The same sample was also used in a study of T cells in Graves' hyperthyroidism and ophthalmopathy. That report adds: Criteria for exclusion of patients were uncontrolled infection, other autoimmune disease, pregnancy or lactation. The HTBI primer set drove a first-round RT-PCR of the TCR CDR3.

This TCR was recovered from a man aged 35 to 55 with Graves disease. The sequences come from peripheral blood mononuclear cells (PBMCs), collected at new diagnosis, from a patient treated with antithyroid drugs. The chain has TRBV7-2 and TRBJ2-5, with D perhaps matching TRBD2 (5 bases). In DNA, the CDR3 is TGTGCCAGCAGCTTATCAGCGGCACCAAGCCAAGAGACCCAGTACTTC. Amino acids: CASSLSAAPSQETQYF.